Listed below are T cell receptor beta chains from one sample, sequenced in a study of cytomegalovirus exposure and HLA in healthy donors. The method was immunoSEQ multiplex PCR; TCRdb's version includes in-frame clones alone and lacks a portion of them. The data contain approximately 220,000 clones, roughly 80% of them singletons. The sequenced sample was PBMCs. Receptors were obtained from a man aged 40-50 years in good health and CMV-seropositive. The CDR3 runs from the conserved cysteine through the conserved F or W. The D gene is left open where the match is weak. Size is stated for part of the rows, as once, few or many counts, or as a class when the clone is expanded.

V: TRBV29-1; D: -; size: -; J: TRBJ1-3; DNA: TGCAGCGTTGAAATCCGGACAGCTCTCTCTGGAAACACCATATATTTT; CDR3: CSVEIRTALSGNTIYF
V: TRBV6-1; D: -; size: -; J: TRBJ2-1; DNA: TGTGCCAGCAAGCTAGCGCCCAGCTCCTACAATGAGCAGTTCTTC; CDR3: CASKLAPSSYNEQFF
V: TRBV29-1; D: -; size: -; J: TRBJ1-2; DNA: TGCAGCGTTGAACCTAGTACGGGAGCTAACTATGGCTACACCTTC; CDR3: CSVEPSTGANYGYTF
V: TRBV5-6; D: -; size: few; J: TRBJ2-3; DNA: TGTGCCAGCAGCTTGGTGCGCTCTAGCACAGATACGCAGTATTTT; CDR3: CASSLVRSSTDTQYF
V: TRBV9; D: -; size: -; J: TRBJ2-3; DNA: TGTGCCAGCAGCCGACGAGCGAGTAGCACAGATACGCAGTATTTT; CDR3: CASSRRASSTDTQYF
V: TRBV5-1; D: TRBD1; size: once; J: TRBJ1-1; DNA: TGCGCCAGCAGCTTAAGAAGGGGGCTCAATACTGAAGCTTTCTTT; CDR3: CASSLRRGLNTEAFF
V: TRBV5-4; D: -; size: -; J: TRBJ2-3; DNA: TGTGCCAGCAGCCCGGGAGCGCGGACCCTCTCAGATACGCAGTATTTT; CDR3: CASSPGARTLSDTQYF
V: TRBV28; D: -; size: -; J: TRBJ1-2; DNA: TGTGCCAGCAGTTTGGAGGCTAGAGGCTACACCTTC; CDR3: CASSLEARGYTF
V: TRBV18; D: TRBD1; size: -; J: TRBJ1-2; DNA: TGTGCCAGCTCACCTCTAGGGTCTGGTACAGGGGCTAACTATGGCTACACCTTC; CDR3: CASSPLGSGTGANYGYTF
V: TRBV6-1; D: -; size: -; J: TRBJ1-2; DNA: TGTGCCAGCATCTCCAGGACAGATAACTATGGCTACACCTTC; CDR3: CASISRTDNYGYTF
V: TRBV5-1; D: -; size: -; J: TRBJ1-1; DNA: TGCGCCAGCAGCTTGCTTGGGGCTCTAAGAGGGAACACTGAAGCTTTCTTT; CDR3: CASSLLGALRGNTEAFF
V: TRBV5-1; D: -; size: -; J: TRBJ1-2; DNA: TGCGCCAGCAGCTTGGACAAATACGGCTACACCTTC; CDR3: CASSLDKYGYTF
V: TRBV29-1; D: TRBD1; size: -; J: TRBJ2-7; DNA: TGCAGCGCTCACCAGACAGGGCGCGAGCAGTACTTC; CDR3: CSAHQTGREQYF
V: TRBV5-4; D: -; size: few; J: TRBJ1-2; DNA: TGTGCCTTCCGACAGGACCTTGGCTACACCTTC; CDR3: CAFRQDLGYTF
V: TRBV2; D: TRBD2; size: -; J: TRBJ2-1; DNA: TGTGCCAGCAGTAAAGGATGGGCTAGCGGGAGCCGCAATGAGCAGTTCTTC; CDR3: CASSKGWASGSRNEQFF
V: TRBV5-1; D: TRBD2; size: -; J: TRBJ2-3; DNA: TGCGCCAGCAGCTTACCCGGGACTAGCGGGAGTGATACGCAGTATTTT; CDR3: CASSLPGTSGSDTQYF
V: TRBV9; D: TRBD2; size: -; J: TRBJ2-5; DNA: TGTGCCAGCAGCGCGGGCCGCGCCAGCGGGAAAGTGGTGGAGACCCAGTACTTC; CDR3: CASSAGRASGKVVETQYF
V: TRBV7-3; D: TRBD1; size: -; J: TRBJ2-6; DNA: TGTGCCAGCAGCCGGACAGGGAATTTTGGGGCCAACGTCCTGACTTTC; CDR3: CASSRTGNFGANVLTF
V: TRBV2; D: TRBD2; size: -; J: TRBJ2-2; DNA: TGTGCCAGCAGTGAAGGGGCGGGAGGGTACACCGGGGAGCTGTTTTTT; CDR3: CASSEGAGGYTGELFF
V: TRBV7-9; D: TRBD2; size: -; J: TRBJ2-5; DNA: TGTGCCAGCAGCTTAGTCCGACCTGGACTAGCGGGAAAAGAGACCCAGTACTTC; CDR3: CASSLVRPGLAGKETQYF
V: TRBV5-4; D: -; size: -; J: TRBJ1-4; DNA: TGTGCCAGCAGCTTTGGAGGCAGGCTTAATGAAAAACTGTTTTTT; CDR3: CASSFGGRLNEKLFF
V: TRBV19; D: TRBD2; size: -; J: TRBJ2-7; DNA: TGTGCCAGTAGTTACGCGGGGTGGACTAGCGGATCCGCCTACGAGCAGTACTTC; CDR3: CASSYAGWTSGSAYEQYF
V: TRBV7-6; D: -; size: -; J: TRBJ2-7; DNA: TGTGCCAGCAGCTTAGATAGAGGATACGAGCAGTACTTC; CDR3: CASSLDRGYEQYF
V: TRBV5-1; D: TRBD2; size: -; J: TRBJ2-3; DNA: TGCGCCAGCAGCGCGGGACTAGCGGACTGGTCCCGCACAGATACGCAGTATTTT; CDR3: CASSAGLADWSRTDTQYF
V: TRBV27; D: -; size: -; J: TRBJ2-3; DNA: TGTGCCAGCAGGCGCATAGGGGGGGCGCCTACAGATACGCAGTATTTT; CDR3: CASRRIGGAPTDTQYF
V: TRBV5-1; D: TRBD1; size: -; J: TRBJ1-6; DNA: TGCGCCAGCAGCATGACAGGGGACCTCCATAATTCACCCCTCCACTTT; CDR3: CASSMTGDLHNSPLHF
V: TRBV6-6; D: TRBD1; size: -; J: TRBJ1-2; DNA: TGTGCCAGCAGTAATCAGGGGGCCTATGGCTACACCTTC; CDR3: CASSNQGAYGYTF
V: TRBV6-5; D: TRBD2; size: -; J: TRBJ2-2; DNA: TGTGCCAGCAGTTACGGTCTAGCGGGGGGCACCGGGGAGCTGTTTTTT; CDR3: CASSYGLAGGTGELFF
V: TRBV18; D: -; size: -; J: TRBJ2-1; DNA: TGTGCCAGCTCACCACCGGGGGGCTTGGGGGGGGTAGGTGAGCAGTTCTTC; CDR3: CASSPPGGLGGVGEQFF
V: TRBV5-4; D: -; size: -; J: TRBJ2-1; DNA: TGTGCCAGCAGCTTGGCGACAGCCACCTACAATGAGCAGTTCTTC; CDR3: CASSLATATYNEQFF
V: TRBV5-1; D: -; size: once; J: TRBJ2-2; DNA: TGCGCCAGCCAGGGGTCAAACGAACCCGGGGAGCTGTTTTTT; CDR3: CASQGSNEPGELFF
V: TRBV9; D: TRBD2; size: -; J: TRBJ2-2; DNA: TGTGCCAGCAGCACCCCGACTAGCGGGAGATTGAGTACCGGGGAGCTGTTTTTT; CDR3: CASSTPTSGRLSTGELFF
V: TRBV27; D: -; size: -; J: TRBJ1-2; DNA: TGTGCCAGCAGTATGGGGCCCGTCTATGGCTACACCTTC; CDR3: CASSMGPVYGYTF
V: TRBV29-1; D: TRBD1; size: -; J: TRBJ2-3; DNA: TGCAGCGTTGATCCCTGGGACAGGGTAACAGATACGCAGTATTTT; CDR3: CSVDPWDRVTDTQYF
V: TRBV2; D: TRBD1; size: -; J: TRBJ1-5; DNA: TGTGCCAGCAGTGATTCGGGACAGGGCAATCAGCCCCAGCATTTT; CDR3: CASSDSGQGNQPQHF
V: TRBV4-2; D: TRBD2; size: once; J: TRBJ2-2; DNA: TGTGCCAGCAGCCCGAATAAGGTAGCGGGGGAGACCGGGGAGCTGTTTTTT; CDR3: CASSPNKVAGETGELFF
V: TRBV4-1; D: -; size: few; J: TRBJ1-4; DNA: TGCGCCAGCAGCCAAGATTGGGGGATCAGCGGGGGCAATGAAAAACTGTTTTTT; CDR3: CASSQDWGISGGNEKLFF
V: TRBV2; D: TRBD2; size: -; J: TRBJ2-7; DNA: TGTGCCAGCTTGATAGCGGGAGGCCTGAGCTCCTACGAGCAGTACTTC; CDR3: CASLIAGGLSSYEQYF
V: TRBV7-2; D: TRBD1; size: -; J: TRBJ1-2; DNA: TGTGCCAGCAGCCCCGCCCGACAGGGCATCTATGGCTACACCTTC; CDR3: CASSPARQGIYGYTF
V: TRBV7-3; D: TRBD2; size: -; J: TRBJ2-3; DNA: TGTGCCAGCAGCTCGTTCGGGGGGGGAGGGACAGATACGCAGTATTTT; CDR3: CASSSFGGGGTDTQYF
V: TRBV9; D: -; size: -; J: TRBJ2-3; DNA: TGTGCCAGCAGCCCCCGAGGGCAACGCACAGATACGCAGTATTTT; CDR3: CASSPRGQRTDTQYF
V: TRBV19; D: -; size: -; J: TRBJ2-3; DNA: TGTGCCAGTACCCGCGGGCCCACCGTCACAGATACGCAGTATTTT; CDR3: CASTRGPTVTDTQYF
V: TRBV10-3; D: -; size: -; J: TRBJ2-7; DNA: TGTGCCATCAGTGAGTCACAGAGCAACGAGCAGTACTTC; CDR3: CAISESQSNEQYF
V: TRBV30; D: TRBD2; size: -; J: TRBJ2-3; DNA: TGTGCCTGGAGTGGGGGACTAGCAGATACGCAGTATTTT; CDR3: CAWSGGLADTQYF
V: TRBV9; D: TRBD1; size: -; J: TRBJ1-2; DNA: TGTGCCAGCAGCGCAGGGGGCATTGGTGGCTACACCTTC; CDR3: CASSAGGIGGYTF
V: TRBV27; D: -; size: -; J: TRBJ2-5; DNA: TGTGCCAGCAGTTTAACAACAGGCCCCCAAGAGACCCAGTACTTC; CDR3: CASSLTTGPQETQYF
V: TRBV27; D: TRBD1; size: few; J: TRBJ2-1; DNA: TGTGCCAGCAGTCCCGGGACAGGGGGAGCCTCCTACAATGAGCAGTTCTTC; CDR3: CASSPGTGGASYNEQFF
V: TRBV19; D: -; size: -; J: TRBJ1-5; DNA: TGTGCCAGTAGTATAGAGCGGACAGAATTCGATCAGCCCCAGCATTTT; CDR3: CASSIERTEFDQPQHF